This T cell receptor (beta chain) was identified in a study of cytomegalovirus exposure and HLA in healthy donors. Broader study findings: It was 150 or so TCR beta chains that were listed as cytomegalovirus-associated.

Trimming cost V 1 base and J 8 bases; bases outside gene matches: 9. This CDR3 has 15 residues. CDR1 is SGHTA, CDR2 FQGNSA, per germline. Both 60 Vbeta primers and 13 Jbeta primers went into the PCR. Some clones are missing from TCRdb's copy, which holds only in-frame ones; the method was immunoSEQ multiplex PCR. The sample carries roughly 150,000 clones, around 63% recorded once. With respect to this clone: The antigen is not known.

This TCR came from a human donor in good health. The sequenced sample consisted of PBMCs. This chain joins TRBV7-2 and TRBJ2-3; the match to TRBD1 covers 7 bases. The CDR3 reads CASSLEAWDSVTQYF. In DNA form, the CDR3 reads TGTGCCAGCAGCTTAGAAGCGTGGGACAGCGTTACGCAGTATTTT.